This TCR beta chain came from a study of vaccination and CD4 T cells after COVID-19. The length of the CDR3 is 15 residues. CDR1 DFQATT and CDR2 SNEGSKA come from the germline V gene (reference sequence). V shed 6 bases, J shed 0 bases, and the junction held 7 bases outside the gene matches. Stated treatment: approximately 9-day PBMC culture with coronavirus spike peptide pools or control peptides (ViraFEST assay). Cultured CD4+ T cell DNA underwent sequencing with the Oncomine TCR Beta short-read assay. TCRdb independently ran MiXCR on the PCR reads; one entry per CDR3 protein. Here the sample spans about 20,000 distinct CDR3 sequences, around 43% being singletons. In regard to this clonotype: Its antigen is unknown.

The sequences come from CD4+ T cells from blood, cultured in vitro, collected before SARS-CoV-2 vaccination. The J gene is TRBJ2-3, the V gene TRBV20-1; 9 nucleotides agree with TRBD2. The origin of this receptor is a human donor who had recovered from COVID-19. CDR3 bases: TGCAGTGCCCCGCCCCTAGCGGGAAGCACAGATACGCAGTATTTT. Encoded protein: CSAPPLAGSTDTQYF.